The clone carrying this T cell receptor (beta chain) was counted once. The antigen remains undetermined. The data were obtained in a study of shared clonotypes between healthy human individuals. Overall study: Each donor's CD4 naive and CD4 memory cells filled three plates apiece, CD8 naive two, and CD8 memory one. Study results and caveats: Between a handful of donors, naive CD4 clonotypes were shared at a level of approximately 5%.

Trimming cost V 5 bases and J 4 bases, with 14 bases left between them. CDR3 length equals 14 residues. Germline V gene sequence: CDR1 SEHNR, CDR2 FQNEAQ (reference sequence). Terminally differentiated effector memory CD45RA+ cells were left out of the naive CD8 fraction, which was CD45RO-negative and positively selected for CCR7. Participating donors were healthy, HIV-negative adults free of recent acute infections or vaccinations. Profiling relied on immunoSEQ multiplex PCR, and the TCRdb table lists in-frame clones only, not all of them. The table lists about 2 million clones, approximately 94% of them singletons.

The TCR sequence derives from a man between 18 and 35 years old in good health. This chain uses TRBV7-9 with TRBJ1-2; a possible D gene is TRBD1 (5 bases). Input material: naive CD8+ T cells sorted from blood. The CDR3 spells CASSNSTELYGYTF. As DNA, the CDR3 is TGTGCCAGCAGCAACTCGACAGAACTCTATGGCTACACCTTC.